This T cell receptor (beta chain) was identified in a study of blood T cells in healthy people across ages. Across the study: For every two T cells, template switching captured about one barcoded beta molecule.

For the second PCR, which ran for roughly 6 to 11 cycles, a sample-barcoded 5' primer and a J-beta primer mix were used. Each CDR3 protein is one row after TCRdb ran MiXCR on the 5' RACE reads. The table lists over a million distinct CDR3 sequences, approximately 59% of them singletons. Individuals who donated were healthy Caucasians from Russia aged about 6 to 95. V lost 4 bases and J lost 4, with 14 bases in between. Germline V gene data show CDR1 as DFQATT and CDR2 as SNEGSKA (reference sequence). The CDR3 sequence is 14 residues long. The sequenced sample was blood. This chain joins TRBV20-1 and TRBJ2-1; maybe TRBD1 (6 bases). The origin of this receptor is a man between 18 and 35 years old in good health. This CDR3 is CSATGDRTYNEQFF. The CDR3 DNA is TGCAGTGCTACTGGTGACAGGACGTACAATGAGCAGTTCTTC.